Below are 22 T cell receptor beta chains sequenced from a single sample in a study of blood T cell repertoires in COVID-19. Profiling relied on immunoSEQ multiplex PCR, and the TCRdb table lists in-frame clones only, not all of them. The top ten hold around 4% of the sample, which has some 150,000 clones, about 90% seen once. The sample consisted of peripheral blood. The source of these receptors is a woman aged 55 to 70 with active or convalescent COVID-19.

The chain combines TRBV24-1 with TRBJ1-4; D is possibly TRBD1 (6 bases). The germline gives CDR1 KGHDR, CDR2 SFDVKD. CDR3 size: 22 residues. Trimming pared 0 bases from V and 4 bases from J, leaving 29 bases between. DNA for the CDR3: TGTGCCACCAGTGATTTGCAAGGGGCGGACAGTCGAAAGTTAGTCGTTAATGAAAAACTGTTTTTT. Translating gives CATSDLQGADSRKLVVNEKLFF.

The chain links TRBV30 to TRBJ2-7; D is ambiguous. The CDR3 spans 13 residues. In germline, CDR1 is GTSNPN, CDR2 SVGIG (reference sequence). V lost 2 bases and J lost 8, with 16 bases in between. The CDR3 region has the DNA TGTGCCTGGAGTAGCGCCTGGTATCTCAAGCAGTACTTC. Protein product: CAWSSAWYLKQYF. The full variable domain, with the rest looked up from reference TRBV30 and TRBJ2-7, is SQTIHQWPATLVQPVGSPLSLECTVEGTSNPNLYWYRQAAGRGLQLLFYSVGIGQISSEVPQNLSASRPQDRQFILSSKKLLLSDSGFYLCAWSSAWYLKQYFGPGTRLTVT.

The rearrangement joins TRBV7-9 to TRBJ2-1; possible D gene TRBD2, 7 bases. The V gene's germline CDR1 is SEHNR and CDR2 FQNEAQ (reference sequence). Trimming left V 1 base short and J 4 bases short, with 11 bases between. This CDR3 has 15 amino acids. CDR3 sequence (DNA): TGTGCCAGCAGCTTAGACGGGGGGACATACAATGAGCAGTTCTTC. This gives the protein CASSLDGGTYNEQFF.

The rearrangement uses TRBV19 and TRBJ1-5; 9 bases agree with TRBD1. Germline CDR1 LNHDA, CDR2 SQIVND (reference sequence). V lost 5 bases and J lost 4; bases outside the gene matches: 18. The CDR3 covers 19 residues. The DNA for the CDR3 is TGTGCCAGTAGTGCCTACCGGGACAGGGTCCCCCATTGGAATCAGCCCCAGCATTTT. This encodes CASSAYRDRVPHWNQPQHF.

J is TRBJ1-3 and V is TRBV6-5; no clear D gene. Germline lookup yields CDR1 MNHEY and CDR2 SVGAGI. The CDR3 covers 15 residues. The germline V and J ends were trimmed by 5 bases and 1 base, with 12 bases remaining between them. This CDR3 reads CASSPFGRSGNTIYF. In DNA form, the CDR3 reads TGTGCCAGCAGTCCCTTCGGCAGGTCTGGAAACACCATATATTTT.

For the CDR3, the DNA is TGTGCCAGCAGCTTAAACGGGCTGCCTGGAGGTGAGCAGTTCTTC. Its protein is CASSLNGLPGGEQFF. The J gene is TRBJ2-1, the V gene TRBV7-6; possible D gene TRBD2, 5 bases. From germline, CDR1 is SGHVS and CDR2 FNYEAQ. This CDR3 is built from 15 residues. V gave up 2 bases and J gave up 9 bases, with 17 bases separating them.

The chain links TRBV13 to TRBJ1-4; D remains unclear. Germline V lookup: CDR1 PRHDT, CDR2 FYEKMQ (reference sequence). The V gene lost 0 bases and the J gene lost 2 bases, with 7 bases spanning the gap. The CDR3 loop spans 15 amino acids. The CDR3 nucleotides read TGTGCCAGCAGCTTAGGCCTCCGGACTAATGAAAAACTGTTTTTT. This gives the protein CASSLGLRTNEKLFF.

The gene calls are TRBV5-1 and TRBJ2-5, with a weak D call TRBD2 (5 bases). Trimming pared 0 bases from V and 7 bases from J, leaving 10 bases between. Per germline, CDR1 SGHRS and CDR2 YFSETQ. The CDR3 length is 13 residues. This CDR3 reads CASSLAGLGTQYF. The CDR3 bases are TGCGCCAGCAGCTTGGCGGGGTTAGGGACCCAGTACTTC. The complete variable domain, with remaining parts taken from reference TRBV5-1 and TRBJ2-5, reads KAGVTQTPRYLIKTRGQQVTLSCSPISGHRSVSWYQQTPGQGLQFLFEYFSETQRNKGNFPGRFSGRQFSNSRSEMNVSTLELGDSALYLCASSLAGLGTQYFGPGTRLLVL.

V and J are TRBV30 and TRBJ1-6; 9 bases align to TRBD1. Germline values: CDR1 GTSNPN, CDR2 SVGIG (reference sequence). This CDR3 comprises 15 residues. V gave up 3 bases and J gave up 9 bases; unmatched junction bases: 9. CDR3 sequence (DNA): TGTGCCTGGAGAGCCGGGACAGGGTTATCTTCACCCCTCCACTTT. Its translation: CAWRAGTGLSSPLHF. The full variable domain, its missing parts supplied by reference TRBV30 and TRBJ1-6, is SQTIHQWPATLVQPVGSPLSLECTVEGTSNPNLYWYRQAAGRGLQLLFYSVGIGQISSEVPQNLSASRPQDRQFILSSKKLLLSDSGFYLCAWRAGTGLSSPLHFGNGTRLTVT.

The gene calls are TRBV9 and TRBJ1-1; maybe TRBD1 (5 bases). The germline CDR1 and CDR2 sequences are SGDLS and YYNGEE. V was cut by 0 bases and J by 3 bases, with 12 bases left in between. This CDR3 region has 15 residues. Here the CDR3 reads CASSVASQGDTEAFF. The CDR3 DNA is TGTGCCAGCAGCGTAGCTTCCCAGGGTGACACTGAAGCTTTCTTT.

The chain recombines TRBV4-3 with TRBJ2-7, with D possibly TRBD1 on 6 matching bases. V dropped 4 bases and J dropped 7 bases, with 17 bases sitting between them. Per the germline V gene, CDR1 is LGHNA and CDR2 is YSLEER. There are 14 residues in the CDR3. The CDR3: CASSLVGGQMEQYF. CDR3 coding DNA: TGCGCCAGCAGCCTCGTAGGGGGTCAGATGGAGCAGTACTTC.

The chain uses TRBV3-1 (or the pseudogene TRBV3-2) and TRBJ1-6; tentative D call: TRBD1 (5 bases). Trimming left V 1 base short and J 4 bases short, with 8 bases between. This CDR3 has 15 amino acids. CDR1 and CDR2 from the germline V gene are LGHDT and YNNKEL (reference sequence). Written as DNA, the CDR3 is TGTGCCAGCAGCCAAGTGGGGGGTTATAATTCACCCCTCCACTTT. Translation: CASSQVGGYNSPLHF.

This chain connects TRBV2 to TRBJ2-2, with D perhaps TRBD1 (7 bases). Germline CDR1 SNHLY, CDR2 FYNNEI. The ends were cut back, 8 bases at V and 4 bases at J, with 11 bases in the middle. CDR3 length: 13 residues. The CDR3 bases are TGTGCCAGCCAGGGGGAGGTCACCGGGGAGCTGTTTTTT. Its translation: CASQGEVTGELFF.

This chain uses TRBV4-2 with TRBJ2-5; D is uncertain. V lost 1 base and J 3 bases, leaving 6 bases between the germline ends. This CDR3 is 13 amino acids long. Germline V gene data show CDR1 as LGHNA and CDR2 as YNFKEQ. The CDR3 sequence: CASSQGLKETQYF. CDR3 bases: TGTGCCAGCAGCCAAGGACTGAAAGAGACCCAGTACTTC.

The V and J genes are TRBV18 and TRBJ1-1; 10 nucleotides match TRBD1. Germline V CDR1 and CDR2: KGHSH, LQKENI. The V and J ends lost 3 bases and 5 bases, in that order; junction bases with no gene match: 18. The length of the CDR3 is 19 residues. CDR3 amino acids: CASSPQSPWDRGYNTEAFF. The CDR3 nucleotides read TGTGCCAGCTCACCTCAGAGCCCCTGGGACAGGGGATATAATACTGAAGCTTTCTTT.

This chain uses TRBV29-1 with TRBJ2-1, with 9 nucleotides matching TRBD1. J gave up 8 bases and V 4 bases, and 3 bases lay outside the gene matches. CDR1 and CDR2 (germline): SQVTM, ANQGSEA. The CDR3 length is 12 residues. The CDR3, as DNA: TGCAGCGTTGTTGGACAGGGGCATGAGCAGTTCTTC. Encoded protein: CSVVGQGHEQFF.

The rearrangement links TRBV29-1 to TRBJ1-1; possible D gene TRBD1, 6 bases. From germline, CDR1 is SQVTM and CDR2 ANQGSEA. The CDR3 contains 14 residues. Trimming shortened V by 5 bases and J by 4 bases, and 17 bases separated the two germline ends. Here the CDR3 DNA reads TGCAGCGTTCTCAGGACAGAGGTGCTCACTGAAGCTTTCTTT. As protein: CSVLRTEVLTEAFF.

The chain joins TRBV24-1 to TRBJ2-5; TRBD1 aligns across 9 bases. The CDR3 covers 16 residues. V lost 5 bases, J lost 0 bases, and 6 bases stayed unmatched. Germline-derived CDR1 and CDR2 are KGHDR and SFDVKD. The CDR3 DNA follows: TGTGCCACCAGTGGGAGGGACAGGGAAGACCAAGAGACCCAGTACTTC. This encodes CATSGRDREDQETQYF.

The gene calls are TRBV11-3 and TRBJ2-2; 7 nucleotides align to TRBD1. Germline CDR1 and CDR2: SGHNT and YENEEA. The CDR3 is 15 amino acids. V dropped 4 bases and J dropped 4; count of bases not matched to a gene: 6. As DNA, the CDR3 is TGTGCCAGCAGCTCAGGACAGGTGGGCACCGGGGAGCTGTTTTTT. This encodes CASSSGQVGTGELFF.

The CDR3 loop reads CASSVGWGVNEKLFF. CDR3 in DNA: TGTGCCAGCAGCGTAGGCTGGGGGGTTAATGAAAAACTGTTTTTT. The rearrangement joins TRBV9 to TRBJ1-4; D perhaps matches TRBD1 (5 bases). The ends were cut back, 0 bases at V and 4 bases at J, with 10 bases in the middle. The CDR3 sequence is 15 residues long. The V gene's germline CDR1 is SGDLS and CDR2 YYNGEE.

This sequence joins TRBV6-2 or TRBV6-3 and TRBJ2-2; TRBD1 aligns across 8 bases. Trimming took 2 bases from V and 7 from J; bases not matched to a gene: 6. Germline V gives CDR1 MNHEY, CDR2 SVGEGT. This CDR3 spans 15 amino acids. This chain's CDR3 is CASSYSQGAYGELFF. The CDR3 nucleotides read TGTGCCAGCAGTTACAGTCAGGGGGCGTACGGGGAGCTGTTTTTT.

The chain carries TRBV19 and TRBJ1-5; 9 nucleotides line up with TRBD1. The CDR3 consists of 16 residues. CDR1 and CDR2 (germline): LNHDA, SQIVND (reference sequence). V was clipped by 3 bases and J by 4 bases; unmatched bases: 7. CDR3 nucleotides: TGTGCCAGTAGTATCCTCCCGGGACAGGGTAATCAGCCCCAGCATTTT. Protein product: CASSILPGQGNQPQHF.